Sequencing of this TCR beta chain was carried out in a study of blood T cells in healthy people across ages. Germline CDR1 LGHNA, CDR2 YNFKEQ. V was trimmed by 0 bases and J by 6 bases, leaving 15 bases between them. The CDR3 runs 15 residues. Then a second PCR, running about 6 to 11 cycles, was carried out with a sample-barcoded 5' primer and a J-beta primer mix. TCRdb reprocessed the 5' RACE reads via MiXCR and lists one record per CDR3 protein. This table has hundreds of thousands of distinct CDR3 sequences, approximately 50% appearing once. The sequenced sample was blood. This TCR came from a woman between 55 and 75 years old in good health. This sequence joins TRBV4-2 and TRBJ2-7; TRBD1 is a possible D gene (6 bases). CDR3 in amino acids: CASSQDPAGASEQYF. The CDR3 DNA reads as TGTGCCAGCAGCCAAGATCCGGCAGGGGCTTCCGAGCAGTACTTC.